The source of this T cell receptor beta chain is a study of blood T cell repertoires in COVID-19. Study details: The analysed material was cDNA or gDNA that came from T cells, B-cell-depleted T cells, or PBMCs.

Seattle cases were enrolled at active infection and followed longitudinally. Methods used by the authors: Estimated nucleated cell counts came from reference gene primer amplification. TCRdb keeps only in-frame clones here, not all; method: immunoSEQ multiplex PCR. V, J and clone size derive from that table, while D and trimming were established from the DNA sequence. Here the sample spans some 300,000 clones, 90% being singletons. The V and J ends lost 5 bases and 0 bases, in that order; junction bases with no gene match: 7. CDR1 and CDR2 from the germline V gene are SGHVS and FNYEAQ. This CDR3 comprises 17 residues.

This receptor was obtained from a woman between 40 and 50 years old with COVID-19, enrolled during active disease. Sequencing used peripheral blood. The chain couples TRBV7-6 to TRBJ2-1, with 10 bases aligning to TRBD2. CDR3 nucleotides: TGTGCCAGCAGCCCCCGGACTAGCGGAAGCTCCTACAATGAGCAGTTCTTC. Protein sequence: CASSPRTSGSSYNEQFF. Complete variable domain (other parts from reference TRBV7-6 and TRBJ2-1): GAGVSQSPRYKVTKRGQDVALRCDPISGHVSLYWYRQALGQGPEFLTYFNYEAQQDKSGLPNDRFSAERPEGSISTLTIQRTEQRDSAMYRCASSPRTSGSSYNEQFFGPGTRLTVL.